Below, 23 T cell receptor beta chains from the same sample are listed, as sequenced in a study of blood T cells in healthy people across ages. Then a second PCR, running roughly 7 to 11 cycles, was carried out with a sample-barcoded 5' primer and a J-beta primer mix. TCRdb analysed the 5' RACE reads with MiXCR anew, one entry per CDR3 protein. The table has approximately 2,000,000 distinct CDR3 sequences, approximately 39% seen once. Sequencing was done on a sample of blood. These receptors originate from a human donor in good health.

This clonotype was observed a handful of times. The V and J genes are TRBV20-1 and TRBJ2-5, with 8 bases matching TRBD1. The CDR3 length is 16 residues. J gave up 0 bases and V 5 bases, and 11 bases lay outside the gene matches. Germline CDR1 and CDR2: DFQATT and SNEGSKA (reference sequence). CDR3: CSAGRDRGVYQETQYF. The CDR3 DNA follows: TGCAGTGCTGGGCGTGACAGGGGAGTGTACCAAGAGACCCAGTACTTC.

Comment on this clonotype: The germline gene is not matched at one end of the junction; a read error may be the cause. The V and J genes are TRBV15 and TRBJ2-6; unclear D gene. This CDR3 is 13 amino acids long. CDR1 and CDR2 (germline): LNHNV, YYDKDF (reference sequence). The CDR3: CATAGFGVNVLTF. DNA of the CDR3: TGTGCCACCGCCGGGTTTGGGGTCAACGTCCTGACTTTC.

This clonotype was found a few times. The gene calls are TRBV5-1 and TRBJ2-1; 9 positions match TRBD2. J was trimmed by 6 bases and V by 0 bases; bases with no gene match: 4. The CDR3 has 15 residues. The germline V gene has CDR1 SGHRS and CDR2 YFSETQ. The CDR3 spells CASSLVAGEANEQFF. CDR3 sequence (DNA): TGCGCCAGCAGCTTGGTAGCGGGGGAGGCCAATGAGCAGTTCTTC.

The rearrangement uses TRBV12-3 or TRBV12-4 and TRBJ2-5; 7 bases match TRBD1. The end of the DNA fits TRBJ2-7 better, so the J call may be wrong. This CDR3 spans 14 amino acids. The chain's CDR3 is CASSRQGDVGEQYF. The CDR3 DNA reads TGTGCCAGCAGTCGACAGGGTGATGTGGGCGAGCAGTACTTC.

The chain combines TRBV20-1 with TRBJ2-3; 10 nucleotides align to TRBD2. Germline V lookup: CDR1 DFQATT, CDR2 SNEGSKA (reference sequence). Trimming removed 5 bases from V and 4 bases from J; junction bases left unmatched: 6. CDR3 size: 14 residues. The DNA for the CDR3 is TGCAGTGCTTCCAGCGGGAGGGCCTCAGATACGCAGTATTTT. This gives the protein CSASSGRASDTQYF.

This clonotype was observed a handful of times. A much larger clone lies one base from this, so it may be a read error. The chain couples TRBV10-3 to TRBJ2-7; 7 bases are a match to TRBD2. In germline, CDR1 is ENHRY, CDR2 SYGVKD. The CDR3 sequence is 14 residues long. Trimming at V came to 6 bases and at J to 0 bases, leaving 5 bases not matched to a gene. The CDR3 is CAISPGGSSYEQYF. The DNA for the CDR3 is TGTGCCATCAGCCCCGGGGGGAGCTCCTACGAGCAGTACTTC.

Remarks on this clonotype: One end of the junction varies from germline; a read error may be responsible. The CDR3 nucleotides read TGTGCCAGCAGCGGCAGGGACAGTAACTATGGCTACGCCTTC. It codes for CASSGRDSNYGYAF. This chain connects TRBV11-2 to TRBJ1-2; 7 positions agree with TRBD1. This CDR3 is built from 14 residues. Germline V gene lookup returns CDR1 SGHAT and CDR2 FQNNGV.

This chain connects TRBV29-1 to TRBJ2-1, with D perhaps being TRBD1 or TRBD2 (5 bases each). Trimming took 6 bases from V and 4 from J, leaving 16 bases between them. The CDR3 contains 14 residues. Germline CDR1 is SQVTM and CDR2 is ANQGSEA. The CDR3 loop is CSVTAGTDYNEQFF. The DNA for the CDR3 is TGCAGCGTAACCGCCGGGACGGATTACAATGAGCAGTTCTTC.

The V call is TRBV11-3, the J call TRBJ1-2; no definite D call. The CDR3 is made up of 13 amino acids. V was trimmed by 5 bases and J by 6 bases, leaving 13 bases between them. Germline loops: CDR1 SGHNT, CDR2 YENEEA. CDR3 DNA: TGTGCCAGCAGCCCCACGGACCACCATGGCTACACCTTC. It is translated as CASSPTDHHGYTF.

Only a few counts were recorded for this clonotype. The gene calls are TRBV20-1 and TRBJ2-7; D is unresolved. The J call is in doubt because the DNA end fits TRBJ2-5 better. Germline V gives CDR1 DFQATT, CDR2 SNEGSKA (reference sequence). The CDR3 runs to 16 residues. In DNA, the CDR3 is TGCAGTGCTAGAGAGGTGGAAGAGTTCGGTACGGAGACCCAGTACTTC. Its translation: CSAREVEEFGTETQYF.

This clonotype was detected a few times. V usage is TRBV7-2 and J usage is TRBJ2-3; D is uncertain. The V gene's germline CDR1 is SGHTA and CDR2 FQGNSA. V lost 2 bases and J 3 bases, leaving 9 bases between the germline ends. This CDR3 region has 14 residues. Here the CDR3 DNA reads TGTGCCAGCAGCTTAACAGACATTACAGATACGCAGTATTTT. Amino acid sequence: CASSLTDITDTQYF.

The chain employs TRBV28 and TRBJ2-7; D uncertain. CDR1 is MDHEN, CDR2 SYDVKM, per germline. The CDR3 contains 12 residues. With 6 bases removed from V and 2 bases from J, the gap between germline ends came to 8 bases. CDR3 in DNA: TGTGCCAGCAGACAGTCTACCTACGAGCAGTACTTC. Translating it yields CASRQSTYEQYF. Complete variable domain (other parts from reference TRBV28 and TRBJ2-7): DVKVTQSSRYLVKRTGEKVFLECVQDMDHENMFWYRQDPGLGLRLIYFSYDVKMKEKGDIPEGYSVSREKKERFSLILESASTNQTSMYLCASRQSTYEQYFGPGTRLTVT.

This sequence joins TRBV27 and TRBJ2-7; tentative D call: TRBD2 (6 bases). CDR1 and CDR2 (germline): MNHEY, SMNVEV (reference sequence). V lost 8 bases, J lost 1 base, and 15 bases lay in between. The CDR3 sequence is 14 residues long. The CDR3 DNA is TGTGCCAGCGGCGGGGTTCCCAGGTCCTACGAGCAGTACTTC. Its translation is CASGGVPRSYEQYF.

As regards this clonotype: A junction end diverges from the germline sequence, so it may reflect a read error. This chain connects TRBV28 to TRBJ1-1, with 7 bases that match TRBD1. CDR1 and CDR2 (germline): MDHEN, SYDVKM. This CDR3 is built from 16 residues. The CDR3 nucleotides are TGTGCCAGTAGTTTTAGGGGGCTAGGACAGAACACTGAAGCTTTCTTT. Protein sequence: CASSFRGLGQNTEAFF.

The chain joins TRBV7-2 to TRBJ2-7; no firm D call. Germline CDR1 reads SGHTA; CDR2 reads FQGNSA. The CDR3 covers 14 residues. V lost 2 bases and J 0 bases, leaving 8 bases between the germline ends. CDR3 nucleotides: TGTGCCAGCAGCTTACCCACATTCTCCTACGAGCAGTACTTC. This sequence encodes CASSLPTFSYEQYF. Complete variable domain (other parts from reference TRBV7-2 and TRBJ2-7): GAGVSQSPSNKVTEKGKDVELRCDPISGHTALYWYRQSLGQGLEFLIYFQGNSAPDKSGLPSDRFSAERTGGSVSTLTIQRTQQEDSAVYLCASSLPTFSYEQYFGPGTRLTVT.

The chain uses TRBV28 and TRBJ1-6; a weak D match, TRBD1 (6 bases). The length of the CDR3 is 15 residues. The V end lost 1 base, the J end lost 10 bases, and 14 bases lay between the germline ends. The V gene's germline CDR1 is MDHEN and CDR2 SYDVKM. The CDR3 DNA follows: TGTGCCAGCAGTTTATCCGGGGGGCTACGATCACCCCTCCACTTT. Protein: CASSLSGGLRSPLHF.

CDR3 region: CASTLRGGFEAFF. Written as DNA, the CDR3 is TGTGCCAGCACCCTCAGGGGGGGCTTTGAAGCTTTCTTT. The rearrangement uses TRBV12-3 or TRBV12-4 and TRBJ1-1; 7 positions match TRBD1. This CDR3 spans 13 amino acids. The junction had 9 bases not matched to a gene; V was cut back by 7 bases and J by 7 bases.

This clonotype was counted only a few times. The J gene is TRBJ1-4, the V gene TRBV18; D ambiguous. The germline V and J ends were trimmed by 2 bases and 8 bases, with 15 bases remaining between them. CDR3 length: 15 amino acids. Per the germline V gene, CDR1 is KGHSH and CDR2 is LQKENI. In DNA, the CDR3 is TGTGCCAGCTCACCAGGAGACCCATTTGCGGAAAAACTGTTTTTT. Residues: CASSPGDPFAEKLFF.

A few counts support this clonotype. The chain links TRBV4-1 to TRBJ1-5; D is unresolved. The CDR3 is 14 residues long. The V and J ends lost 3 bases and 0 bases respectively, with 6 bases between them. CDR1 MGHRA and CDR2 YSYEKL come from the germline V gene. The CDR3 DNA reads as TGCGCCAGCAGCCAGGAAAATAGCAATCAGCCCCAGCATTTT. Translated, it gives CASSQENSNQPQHF.

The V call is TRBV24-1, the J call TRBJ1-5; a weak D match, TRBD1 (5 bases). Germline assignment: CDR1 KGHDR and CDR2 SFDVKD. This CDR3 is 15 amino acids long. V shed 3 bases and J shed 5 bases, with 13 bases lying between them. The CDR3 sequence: CATSDGRRGDQPQHF. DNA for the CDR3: TGTGCCACCAGTGATGGCAGAAGGGGCGATCAGCCCCAGCATTTT.

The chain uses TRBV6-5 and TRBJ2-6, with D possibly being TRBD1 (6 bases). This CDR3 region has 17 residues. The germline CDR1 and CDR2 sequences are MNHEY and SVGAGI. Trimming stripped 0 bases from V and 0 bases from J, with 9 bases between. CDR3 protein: CASSYSQGNSGANVLTF. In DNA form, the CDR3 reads TGTGCCAGCAGTTACTCGCAGGGGAACTCTGGGGCCAACGTCCTGACTTTC.

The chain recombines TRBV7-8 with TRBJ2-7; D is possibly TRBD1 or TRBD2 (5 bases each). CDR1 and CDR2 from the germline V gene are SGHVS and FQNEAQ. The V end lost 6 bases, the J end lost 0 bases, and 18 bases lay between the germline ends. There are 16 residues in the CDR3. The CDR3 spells CASSGTAPEHSYEQYF. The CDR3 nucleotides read TGTGCCAGCAGTGGGACGGCTCCCGAGCACTCCTACGAGCAGTACTTC.

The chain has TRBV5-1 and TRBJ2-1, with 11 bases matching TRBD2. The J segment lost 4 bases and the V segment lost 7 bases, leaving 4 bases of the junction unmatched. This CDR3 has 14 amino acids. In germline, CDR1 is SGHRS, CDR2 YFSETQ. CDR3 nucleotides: TGCGCCAGCCGTACTAGCGGGGGATACAATGAGCAGTTCTTC. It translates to CASRTSGGYNEQFF.